A single sample gave rise to the 9 T cell receptor beta chains below, sequenced in a study of Ad26.COV2.S vaccination and SARS-CoV-2 variants. Using immunoSEQ multiplex PCR, the repertoire was profiled, and TCRdb retains in-frame clones only, with some absent. The sample contains around 300,000 clones, about 88% of which appear only once. Treatment described: around 19 received Ad26.COV2.S at low or high dose, single or two shots; several received placebo; per-sample allocation not given. On day 63 after the first injection, vaccine and placebo recipients gave samples. The sample in question was peripheral blood, obtained in a trial of Ad26.COV2.S vaccine versus placebo. These receptors were collected from a person between 18 and 59 years old who received the Ad26.COV2.S COVID-19 vaccine or a placebo.

The sample holds a few counts of this clone. The chain links TRBV6-5 to TRBJ1-5; perhaps TRBD1 as D (6 bases). The V end was cut by 8 bases, the J end by 5 bases, with 19 bases between. This CDR3 spans 15 amino acids. Germline values: CDR1 MNHEY, CDR2 SVGAGI. The CDR3 sequence is CASWGAREGDQPQHF. The DNA for the CDR3 is TGTGCCAGCTGGGGGGCCCGGGAAGGGGATCAGCCCCAGCATTTT.

The J gene is TRBJ2-1, the V gene TRBV19; 8 bases align to TRBD2. The CDR3 has 12 amino acids. After removal of 7 bases from V and 9 bases from J, the junction contained 5 bases not matched to a gene. The germline V gene has CDR1 LNHDA and CDR2 SQIVND (reference sequence). In DNA form, the CDR3 reads TGTGCCAGTACCCAAAGCGGGAGTGAGCAGTTCTTC. Residues: CASTQSGSEQFF.

This chain links TRBV5-1 with TRBJ2-1; TRBD2 matches 7 bases. After removal of 5 bases from V and 6 bases from J, the junction contained 8 bases not matched to a gene. The CDR3 sequence is 14 residues long. Per the germline V gene, CDR1 is SGHRS and CDR2 is YFSETQ. The CDR3 here is CASSSGLDPNEQFF. The CDR3 bases are TGCGCCAGCAGTTCCGGACTAGATCCCAATGAGCAGTTCTTC. The entire variable domain, with the rest obtained from reference TRBV5-1 and TRBJ2-1, is as follows: KAGVTQTPRYLIKTRGQQVTLSCSPISGHRSVSWYQQTPGQGLQFLFEYFSETQRNKGNFPGRFSGRQFSNSRSEMNVSTLELGDSALYLCASSSGLDPNEQFFGPGTRLTVL.

The rearrangement joins TRBV2 to TRBJ2-5; perhaps TRBD2 as D (6 bases). Germline assignment: CDR1 SNHLY and CDR2 FYNNEI. The CDR3 runs to 14 residues. Trimming cost V 6 bases and J 3 bases, with 14 bases left between them. The CDR3 loop reads CASRVGTLEETQYF. The DNA for the CDR3 is TGTGCCAGCAGGGTCGGGACTCTCGAAGAGACCCAGTACTTC.

The chain employs TRBV4-3 and TRBJ2-2, with D unclear. Germline V lookup: CDR1 LGHNA, CDR2 YSLEER. This CDR3 comprises 15 residues. Trimming cost V 0 bases and J 1 base, with 6 bases left between them. CDR3 residues: CASSQDYMNTGELFF. In nucleotides, the CDR3 is TGCGCCAGCAGCCAAGATTATATGAACACCGGGGAGCTGTTTTTT.

This chain connects TRBV7-2 to TRBJ2-4; D may be TRBD2 (5 bases). V gave up 5 bases and J gave up 6 bases, with 17 bases separating them. Germline loops: CDR1 SGHTA, CDR2 FQGNSA. This CDR3 contains 15 residues. In DNA form, the CDR3 reads TGTGCCAGCAGCCCTCCGGGATCCGGAGGAAACATTCAGTACTTC. Translation gives CASSPPGSGGNIQYF.

This clone was recorded a few times. The V and J genes are TRBV12-3 or TRBV12-4 and TRBJ1-2; no firm D call. The CDR3 loop spans 12 amino acids. Deletions cut 8 bases from V and 0 bases from J, with 7 bases between. The CDR3 region has the DNA TGTGCCAGCGGCCCTACTAACTATGGCTACACCTTC. Protein sequence: CASGPTNYGYTF.

The chain carries TRBV7-3 and TRBJ2-2; perhaps TRBD2 as D (6 bases). Germline V gene data show CDR1 as SGHTA and CDR2 as FQGTGA. The CDR3 totals 18 residues. The V and J ends lost 5 bases and 0 bases respectively, with 19 bases between them. CDR3 sequence: CASSTRTKLNANTGELFF. CDR3 nucleotide sequence: TGTGCCAGCAGCACACGGACTAAACTTAACGCGAACACCGGGGAGCTGTTTTTT. Supplemented by reference TRBV7-3 and TRBJ2-2, the full variable domain reads GAGVSQTPSNKVTEKGKYVELRCDPISGHTALYWYRQSLGQGPEFLIYFQGTGAADDSGLPNDRFFAVRPEGSVSTLKIQRTERGDSAVYLCASSTRTKLNANTGELFFGEGSRLTVL.

This clone was observed once. V is TRBV28 and J is TRBJ2-1, with D perhaps TRBD2 (5 bases). CDR1 and CDR2 (germline): MDHEN, SYDVKM. This CDR3 has 16 residues. Trimming shortened V by 4 bases and J by 7 bases, and 20 bases separated the two germline ends. The CDR3 DNA follows: TGTGCCAGCAGTTCCGGGTCGCTCCTAGCCGCAAATGAGCAGTTCTTC. This sequence encodes CASSSGSLLAANEQFF. Complete variable domain (other parts from reference TRBV28 and TRBJ2-1): DVKVTQSSRYLVKRTGEKVFLECVQDMDHENMFWYRQDPGLGLRLIYFSYDVKMKEKGDIPEGYSVSREKKERFSLILESASTNQTSMYLCASSSGSLLAANEQFFGPGTRLTVL.